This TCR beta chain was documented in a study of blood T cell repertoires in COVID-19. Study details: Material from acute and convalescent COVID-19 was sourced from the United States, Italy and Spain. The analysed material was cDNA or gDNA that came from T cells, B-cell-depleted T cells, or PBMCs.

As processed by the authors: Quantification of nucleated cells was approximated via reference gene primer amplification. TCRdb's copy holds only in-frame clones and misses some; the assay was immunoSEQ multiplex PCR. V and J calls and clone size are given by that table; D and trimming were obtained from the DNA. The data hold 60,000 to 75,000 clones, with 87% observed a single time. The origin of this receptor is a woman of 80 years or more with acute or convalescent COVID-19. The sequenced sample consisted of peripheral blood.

In DNA form, the CDR3 reads TGCACCAGCAGCCAGTTTACCGGCCGGCCGAGGCAGGGCATCTATGGCTACACCTTC. This gives the protein CTSSQFTGRPRQGIYGYTF. The chain employs TRBV1 and TRBJ1-2; the table assigns TRBD1, which was not confirmed against the DNA. TRBV1 is a listed pseudogene. The CDR3 covers 19 residues.